A single sample is the source of the 4 T cell receptor beta chains below, sequenced in a study of PD-1 blockade in classical Hodgkin lymphoma. Generated by immunoSEQ multiplex PCR, the TCRdb table keeps only in-frame clones and is missing some. Here the sample spans 25,000 to 30,000 clones, roughly 71% being singletons. All patients experienced relapse after autologous stem cell transplantation, and brentuximab vedotin exposure was variable. This specimen consisted of peripheral blood mononuclear cells (PBMCs), obtained before the second cycle of nivolumab. The receptors come from a human donor with classical Hodgkin lymphoma.

The chain uses TRBV4-3 and TRBJ2-5; a weak D match, TRBD1 (6 bases). The ends were cut back, 4 bases at V and 5 bases at J, with 17 bases in the middle. Per germline, CDR1 LGHNA and CDR2 YSLEER. This CDR3 has 15 amino acids. CDR3: CASSPSWGQGETQYF. CDR3 coding DNA: TGCGCCAGCAGCCCCTCCTGGGGGCAGGGGGAGACCCAGTACTTC.

The genes are TRBV28 and TRBJ2-7, with TRBD2 as a possible D gene (6 bases). The CDR3 totals 13 residues. V was clipped by 6 bases and J by 0 bases, with 9 bases between them. The germline gives CDR1 MDHEN, CDR2 SYDVKM. CDR3 nucleotide sequence: TGTGCCAGCAGGGGGGACTTCTCCTACGAGCAGTACGTC. Translating gives CASRGDFSYEQYV.

The gene calls are TRBV19 and TRBJ2-2; D is unclear. Germline values: CDR1 LNHDA, CDR2 SQIVND (reference sequence). V was trimmed by 2 bases and J by 8 bases, leaving 6 bases between them. This CDR3 has 12 amino acids. The CDR3 here is CASSILRGELFF. The CDR3 DNA follows: TGTGCCAGTAGTATACTCAGGGGGGAGCTGTTTTTT.

CDR3 in DNA: TGTGCCATCAGACAGGGTACTAATTCACCCCTCCACTTT. This gives the protein CAIRQGTNSPLHF. V and J are TRBV10-3 and TRBJ1-6, with a possible D match to TRBD1 (6 bases). Germline loops: CDR1 ENHRY, CDR2 SYGVKD. This CDR3 has 13 residues. Between the trimmed V and J ends, which lost 6 bases and 6 bases, there was a span of 9 bases.